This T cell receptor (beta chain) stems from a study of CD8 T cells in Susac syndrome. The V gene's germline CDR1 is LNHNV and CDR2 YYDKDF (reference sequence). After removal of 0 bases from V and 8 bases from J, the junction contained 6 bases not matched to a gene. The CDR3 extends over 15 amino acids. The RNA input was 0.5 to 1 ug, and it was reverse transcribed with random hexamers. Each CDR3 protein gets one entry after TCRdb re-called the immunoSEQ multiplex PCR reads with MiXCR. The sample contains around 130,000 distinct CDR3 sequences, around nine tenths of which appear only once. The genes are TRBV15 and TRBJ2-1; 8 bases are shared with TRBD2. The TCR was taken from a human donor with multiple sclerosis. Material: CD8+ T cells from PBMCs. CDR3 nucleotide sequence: TGTGCCACCAGCAGAGAACTAGCGGAGGGGTATGAGCAGTTCTTC. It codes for CATSRELAEGYEQFF.